This T cell receptor beta chain came from a study of beta chain features in type 1 diabetes. This clone appeared a few times. Germline-derived CDR1 and CDR2 are SGHTA and FQGNSA. The CDR3 has 14 residues. With 5 bases removed from V and 2 bases from J, the gap between germline ends came to 11 bases. All of the isolated RNA was reverse transcribed, so expressed TCRB transcripts were sequenced. Generated by immunoSEQ multiplex PCR, the TCRdb table keeps only in-frame clones and is missing some. The sample consists of hundreds of thousands of clones, about 30% of them appearing once. This TCR was recovered from a man aged 18 to 35 in good health. Specimen: naive CD4+ T cells from blood. V gene TRBV7-2 combines with J gene TRBJ2-3; tentatively, D is TRBD1 or TRBD2 (6 bases each). CDR3 nucleotide sequence: TGTGCCAGCAGCGTAGGGGGGTACACAGATACGCAGTATTTT. Residues: CASSVGGYTDTQYF.